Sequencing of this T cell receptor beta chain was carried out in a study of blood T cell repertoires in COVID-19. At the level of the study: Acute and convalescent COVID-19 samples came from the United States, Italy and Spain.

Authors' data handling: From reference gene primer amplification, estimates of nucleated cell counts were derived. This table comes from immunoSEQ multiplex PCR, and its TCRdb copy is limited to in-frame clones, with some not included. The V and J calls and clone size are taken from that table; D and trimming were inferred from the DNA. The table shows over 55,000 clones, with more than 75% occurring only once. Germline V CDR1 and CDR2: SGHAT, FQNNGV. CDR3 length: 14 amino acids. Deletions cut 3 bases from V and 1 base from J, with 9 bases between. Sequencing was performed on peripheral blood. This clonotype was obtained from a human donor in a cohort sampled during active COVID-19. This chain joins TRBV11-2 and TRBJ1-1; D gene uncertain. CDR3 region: CASSLAPQNTEAFF. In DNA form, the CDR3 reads TGTGCCAGCAGCTTGGCCCCGCAGAACACTGAAGCTTTCTTT.